The TCR beta chain under discussion was sequenced for a study of T cell responses to AZD1222 COVID-19 vaccine (dated by TCRdb to 2020 to 2023). For context, the study as a whole: AZD1222 recipients with second doses at about 4 weeks or about 12 weeks were pooled, because spike-specific TCR depth and breadth did not differ between schedules. A total of 230 or so trial participants underwent TCR sequencing, of whom about 200 received two doses of AZD1222 and 26 received two doses of the MenACWY control vaccine. Trial participants were enrolled into age subgroups of 18-55, 56-69 and 70-plus years, which contained around 150, 28 and 57 TCR-sequenced participants, respectively. Beyond this particular receptor, the publication reports: After two AZD1222 doses, spike-specific TCR breadth and depth were significantly higher than at day 0 and than in MenACWY recipients. Because no day 14 peak-response samples were available, repertoires were characterized only after the peak T cell response. In the small 56-69-year group, the increase in depth fell short of significance, most likely because of low power. CD4 TCRs associated with the vaccine covered the entire spike protein, and the dominant responses were in regions 160-218 and 743-854. Epitopes outside the regions mutated in the B.1.351 and B.1.1.7 variants were reportedly recognized by nearly half of the unique spike-specific TCRs. Participants were mostly white British and included more females than males, and it was suggested by the authors that clonal diversity may have been underestimated. Conclusions about previously exposed vaccinees are limited because only six or seven AZD1222 recipients were SARS-CoV-2 seropositive at baseline.

The CDR3 regions of human TCRbeta chains were subjected to immunosequencing. As for how the authors treated the data: TCRs in the repertoires were matched against a reference library of SARS-CoV-2-specific TCRs that had been generated with the MIRA antigen-specificity platform. Breadth was defined as the fraction of unique TCRs that were SARS-CoV-2-associated. Depth was defined as the fraction of total T cells that were SARS-CoV-2-associated. Using the MIRA data, every spike-specific TCR was mapped to the spike region that the TCR reacted to and assigned to either a CD4 or a CD8 class. Log10-transformed breadth and depth values were compared by one-way ANOVA with Sidak's multiple comparisons tests. The immuneACCESS repertoire file appears here via TCRdb, limited to in-frame rearrangements. These files lack a portion of the clones; in checked studies, under half of the deficit traces to unresolved V genes, and the cause of the others is not known. The V and J calls and the clone size are those of that table, but D and trimming were determined from the DNA. This sample is represented by about 180,000 clones; almost 90% of them were singletons. Approximately 0.5% of the sample rests with the top ten.

Turning to this clone: Its antigen is currently not known. Base qualities are not recorded, but no much larger clone differs from it by a single base.

The time point label of this sample denotes: baseline before first vaccination. Samples from vaccinated people were obtained from the UK trials COV001 and COV002, which included a single-blind randomized controlled phase 2/3 trial of AZD1222 (ChAdOx1 nCoV-19) in healthy adults. For TCRbeta chain sequencing, PBMC samples were collected from trial participants at day 0 and at day 28 after the second dose. CDR1 and CDR2 are read off the germline V gene as SGHTA and FQGTGA. V and J lose 0 bases and 8 bases, and a span of 23 bases separates them. Measured from the cysteine to the phenylalanine, the CDR3 is 18 residues long. Solely the CDR3 DNA is kept, with 54 bases framed from the first base.

The sequencing here drew on peripheral blood, taken on day 0 of AZD1222 vaccination. The chain employs TRBV7-3 and TRBJ2-1; perhaps TRBD1 is the D gene, with 6 bases matching. The receptor was derived from an adult in good health. The CDR3 reads as follows: CASSLTPPGHGQYHEQFF. The nucleotide sequence reads as follows: TGTGCCAGCAGCTTAACGCCTCCTGGGCATGGACAGTACCATGAGCAGTTCTTC.